This T cell receptor beta chain originates from a study of blood T cell repertoires in COVID-19. Study summary: Symptom resolution, clearance, or two negative PCRs marked donors in Cohort 3 as recovered. Samples came from the United States, Italy and Spain, spanning acute and convalescent COVID-19.

Per the study methods: Estimation of nucleated cell counts relied on the amplification of reference gene primers. Data came from immunoSEQ multiplex PCR; TCRdb stores just in-frame clones and leaves some out. V and J calls plus clone size are reproduced from that table; the DNA served to infer D and trimming. The table shows fewer than 250,000 clones, with more than 75% occurring only once. This CDR3 comprises 15 residues. The germline gives CDR1 SGHVS, CDR2 FQNEAQ. V shed 4 bases, J shed 2 bases, and the junction held 3 bases outside the gene matches. Specimen: PBMCs or T cells enriched from blood (not recorded which). V is TRBV7-8 and J is TRBJ2-7; 12 positions match TRBD2. The receptor was derived from a man aged 25 to 40 in a cohort exposed to, infected with or recovered from COVID-19 (not recorded which). CDR3 in amino acids: CASSSLAGGPYEQYF. CDR3 coding DNA: TGTGCCAGCAGCTCCCTAGCGGGAGGGCCCTACGAGCAGTACTTC.